These T cell receptor beta chains were read from a single sample in a study of cytomegalovirus exposure and HLA in healthy donors. TCRdb's copy holds only in-frame clones and misses some; the assay was immunoSEQ multiplex PCR. Of about 130,000 clones in the sample, roughly 79% were seen once. Material: PBMCs. Receptors were obtained from a man aged 18 to 35 in good health and CMV-seronegative. Each CDR3 is given with its conserved first and last residue. Fields, in order: V gene, CDR3 protein.

TRBV7-2 CASSYRGGGDQPQHF
TRBV6-1 CATTTGITNTEAFF
TRBV19 CASGATGGGGYTF
TRBV4-3 CASSQDGTGGYNEQFF
TRBV5-1 CASSPQDPRAGELFF
TRBV4-3 CASSQVGTARELFF
TRBV6-5 CASRRGGDEQYF
TRBV9 CASSVWQYNEQFF
TRBV11-3 CASSLSQGVSNNEQFF
TRBV29-1 CSVNRVTEAFF
TRBV5-5 CASSSRTAGQPQHF
TRBV9 CASSVRQGARETQYF
TRBV29-1 CSVRIPGQFGNQPQHF
TRBV6-5 CASSYTGAETQYF
TRBV30 CAWSERRAFF
TRBV9 CASSVGGTGTYGYTF
TRBV30 CALPTGGYGYTF
TRBV19 CASLARSGANVLTF
TRBV2 CASSSHLNYGYTF
TRBV5-1 CASSLVRGVNTEAFF
TRBV25-1 CASRRGTQETQYF
TRBV6-1 CASRTSGGLDTQYF
TRBV7-6 CASSLSYHFLEQYF
TRBV5-1 CASSLGGSVTEKLFF
TRBV6-6 CASSFRVDEYEQYF
TRBV2 CASASRENPNYGYTF
TRBV19 CASSIVGRTVNTEAFF
TRBV7-9 CASSLGGGLNSPLHF
TRBV15 CATSRQMTERGEKLFF
TRBV10-2 CASSGASGTTDTQYF
TRBV7-3 CASSLLAGGRYNEQFF
TRBV19 CASGEFAWGANTGELFF
TRBV28 CASSLRQGWGHGYTF
TRBV30 CAWTRTGLNTEAFF
TRBV25-1 CASRDGTGYGYTF
TRBV25-1 CASSGLGQGGSYNEQFF
TRBV7-3 CASRGQRTEAFF